Sequencing of this T cell receptor (beta chain) was carried out in a study of Ad26.COV2.S vaccination and SARS-CoV-2 variants. Study-level information: In the study, Ad26.COV2.S was injected intramuscularly once, or twice 56 days apart. Study-wide points: Participants given vaccine showed non-spike TCR breadth similar to that of placebo recipients.

As for treatment: over 15 received Ad26.COV2.S at low or high dose, single or two shots; roughly five received placebo; per-sample allocation not given. Sampling was done on day 63 after the first vaccine or placebo injection. Based in Boston, the donor was an adult of 18-55 years. Worth noting for this clone: What it recognizes is unknown.

The protocol was immunoSEQ multiplex PCR, while the TCRdb copy is restricted to in-frame clones and leaves out a portion. The sample includes roughly 350,000 clones, 80% to 90% of them seen just once. The germline V gene has CDR1 GTSNPN and CDR2 SVGIG (reference sequence). This CDR3 comprises 14 residues. The ends lost 5 bases at V and 5 bases at J; junction bases unmatched: 2. The sequences come from peripheral blood, collected in a trial of Ad26.COV2.S vaccine versus placebo. This chain connects TRBV30 to TRBJ1-6; 11 nucleotides align to TRBD1. This clonotype originated in a person between 18 and 65 years old who received the Ad26.COV2.S COVID-19 vaccine or a placebo. The chain's CDR3 is CAWGTGGNNSPLHF. Written as DNA, the CDR3 is TGTGCCTGGGGGACAGGGGGTAATAATTCACCCCTCCACTTT.